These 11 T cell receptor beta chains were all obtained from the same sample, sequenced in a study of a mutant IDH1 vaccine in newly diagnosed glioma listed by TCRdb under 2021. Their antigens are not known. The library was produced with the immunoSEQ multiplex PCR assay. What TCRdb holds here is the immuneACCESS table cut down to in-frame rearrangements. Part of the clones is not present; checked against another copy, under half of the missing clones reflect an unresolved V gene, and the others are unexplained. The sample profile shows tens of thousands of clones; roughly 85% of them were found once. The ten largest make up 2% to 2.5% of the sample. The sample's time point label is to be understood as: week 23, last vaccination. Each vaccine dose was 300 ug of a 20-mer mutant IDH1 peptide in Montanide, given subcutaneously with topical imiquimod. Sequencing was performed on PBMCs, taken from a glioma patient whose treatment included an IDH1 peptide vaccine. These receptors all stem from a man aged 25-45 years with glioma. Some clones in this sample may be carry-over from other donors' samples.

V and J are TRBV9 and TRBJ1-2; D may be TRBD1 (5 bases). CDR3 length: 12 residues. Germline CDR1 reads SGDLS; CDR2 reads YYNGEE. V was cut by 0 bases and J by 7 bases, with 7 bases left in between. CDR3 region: CASSVAGLGYTF. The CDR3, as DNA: TGTGCCAGCAGCGTAGCAGGGCTTGGCTACACCTTC.

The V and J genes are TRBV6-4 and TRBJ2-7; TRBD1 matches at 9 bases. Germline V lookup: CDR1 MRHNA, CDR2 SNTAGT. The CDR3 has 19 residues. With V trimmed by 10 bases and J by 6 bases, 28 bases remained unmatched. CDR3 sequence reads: CATTDEGQGFSGGVGEQYF. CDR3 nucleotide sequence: TGTGCCACCACCGACGAGGGACAGGGTTTTTCGGGGGGCGTGGGCGAGCAGTACTTC.

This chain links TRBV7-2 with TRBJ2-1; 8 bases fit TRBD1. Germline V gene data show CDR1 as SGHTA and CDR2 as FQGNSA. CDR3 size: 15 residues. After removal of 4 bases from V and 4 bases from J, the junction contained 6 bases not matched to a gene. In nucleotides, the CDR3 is TGTGCCAGCAGCTCCGGACAGGGAAGATACAATGAGCAGTTCTTC. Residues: CASSSGQGRYNEQFF. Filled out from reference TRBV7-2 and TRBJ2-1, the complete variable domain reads GAGVSQSPSNKVTEKGKDVELRCDPISGHTALYWYRQSLGQGLEFLIYFQGNSAPDKSGLPSDRFSAERTGGSVSTLTIQRTQQEDSAVYLCASSSGQGRYNEQFFGPGTRLTVL.

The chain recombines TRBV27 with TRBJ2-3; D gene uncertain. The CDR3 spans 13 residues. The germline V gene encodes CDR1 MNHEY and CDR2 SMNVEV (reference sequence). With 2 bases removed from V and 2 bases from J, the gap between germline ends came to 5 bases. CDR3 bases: TGTGCCAGCAGTTTAAGACTCACAGATACGCAGTATTTT. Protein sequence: CASSLRLTDTQYF.

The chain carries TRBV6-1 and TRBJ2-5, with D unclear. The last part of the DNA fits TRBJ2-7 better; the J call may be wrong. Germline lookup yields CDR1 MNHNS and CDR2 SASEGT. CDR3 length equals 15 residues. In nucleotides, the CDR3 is TGTGCCAGCAGTAAAGAGGTTGACTTCTCCTACGAGCAGTACTTC. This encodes CASSKEVDFSYEQYF.

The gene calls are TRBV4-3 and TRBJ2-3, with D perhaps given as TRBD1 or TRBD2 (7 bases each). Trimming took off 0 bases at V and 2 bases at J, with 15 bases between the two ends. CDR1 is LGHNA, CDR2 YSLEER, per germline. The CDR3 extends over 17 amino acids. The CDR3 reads CASSQDFRGGYTDTQYF. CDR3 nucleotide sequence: TGCGCCAGCAGCCAAGATTTCAGGGGGGGGTACACAGATACGCAGTATTTT.

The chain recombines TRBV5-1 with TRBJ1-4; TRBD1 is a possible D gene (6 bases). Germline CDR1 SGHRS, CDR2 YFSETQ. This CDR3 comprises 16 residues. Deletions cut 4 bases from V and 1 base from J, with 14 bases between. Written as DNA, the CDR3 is TGCGCCAGCAGCCCCCGTAGAGGGGGAACTAATGAAAAACTGTTTTTT. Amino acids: CASSPRRGGTNEKLFF.

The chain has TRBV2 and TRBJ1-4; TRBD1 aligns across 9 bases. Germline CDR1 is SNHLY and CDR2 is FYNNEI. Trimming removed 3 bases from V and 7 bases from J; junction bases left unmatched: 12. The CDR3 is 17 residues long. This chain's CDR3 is CASSDGDRVGWGEKLFF. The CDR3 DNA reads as TGTGCCAGCAGTGACGGGGACAGGGTCGGCTGGGGTGAAAAACTGTTTTTT.

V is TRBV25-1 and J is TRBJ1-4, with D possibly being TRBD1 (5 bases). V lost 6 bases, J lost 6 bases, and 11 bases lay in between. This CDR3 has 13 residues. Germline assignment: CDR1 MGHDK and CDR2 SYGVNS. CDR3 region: CASRGDGYEKLFF. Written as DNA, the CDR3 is TGTGCCAGCAGGGGGGACGGATATGAAAAACTGTTTTTT.

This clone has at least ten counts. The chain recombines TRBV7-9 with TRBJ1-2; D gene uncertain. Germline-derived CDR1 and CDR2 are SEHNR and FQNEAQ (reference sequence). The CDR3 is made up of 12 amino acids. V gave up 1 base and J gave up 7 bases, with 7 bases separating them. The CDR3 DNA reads TGTGCCAGCAGCTTAGGGAGCATTGGCTACACCTTC. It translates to CASSLGSIGYTF.

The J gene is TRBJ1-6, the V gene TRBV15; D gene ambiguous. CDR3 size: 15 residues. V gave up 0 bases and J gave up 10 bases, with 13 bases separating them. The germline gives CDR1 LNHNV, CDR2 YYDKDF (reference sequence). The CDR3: CATSRDRFGNSPLHF. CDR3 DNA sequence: TGTGCCACCAGCAGAGATAGGTTCGGAAACTCACCCCTCCACTTT.